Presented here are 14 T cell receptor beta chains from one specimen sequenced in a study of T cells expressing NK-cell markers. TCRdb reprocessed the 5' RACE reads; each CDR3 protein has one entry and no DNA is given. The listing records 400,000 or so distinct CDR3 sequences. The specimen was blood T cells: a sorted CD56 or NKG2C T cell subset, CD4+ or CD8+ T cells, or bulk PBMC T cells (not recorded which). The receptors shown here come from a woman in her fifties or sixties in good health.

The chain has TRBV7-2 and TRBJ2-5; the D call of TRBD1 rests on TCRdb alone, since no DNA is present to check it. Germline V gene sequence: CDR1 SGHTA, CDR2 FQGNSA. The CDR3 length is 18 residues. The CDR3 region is CASSFLGLGQGQRETQYF.

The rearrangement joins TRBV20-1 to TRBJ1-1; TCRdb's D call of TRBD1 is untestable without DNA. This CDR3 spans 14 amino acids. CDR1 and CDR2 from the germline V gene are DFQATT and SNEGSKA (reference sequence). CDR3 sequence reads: CSALNPPTNTEAFF.

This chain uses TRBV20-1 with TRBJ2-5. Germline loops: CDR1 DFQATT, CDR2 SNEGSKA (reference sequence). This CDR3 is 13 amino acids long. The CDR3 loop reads CSASRTTEETQYF.

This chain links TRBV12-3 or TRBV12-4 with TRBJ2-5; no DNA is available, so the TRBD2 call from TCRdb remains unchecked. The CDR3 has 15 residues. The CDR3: CASSPQTSGMETQYF.

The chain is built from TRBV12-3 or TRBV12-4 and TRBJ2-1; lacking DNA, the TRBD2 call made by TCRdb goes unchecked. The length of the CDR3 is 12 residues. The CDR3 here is CASRTSPNEQFF.

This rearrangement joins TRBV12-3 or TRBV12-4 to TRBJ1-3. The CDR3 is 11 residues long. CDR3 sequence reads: CARPSGNTIYF.

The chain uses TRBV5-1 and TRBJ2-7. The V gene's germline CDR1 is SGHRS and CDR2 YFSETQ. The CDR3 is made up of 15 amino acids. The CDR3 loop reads CASSLAPDAAYEQYF.

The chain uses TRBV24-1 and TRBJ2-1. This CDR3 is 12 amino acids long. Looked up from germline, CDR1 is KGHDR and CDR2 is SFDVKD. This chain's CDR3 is CATSDLLHEQFF.

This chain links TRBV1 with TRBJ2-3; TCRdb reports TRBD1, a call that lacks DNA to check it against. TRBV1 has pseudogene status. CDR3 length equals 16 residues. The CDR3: CTSSQVREWGTDTQYF.

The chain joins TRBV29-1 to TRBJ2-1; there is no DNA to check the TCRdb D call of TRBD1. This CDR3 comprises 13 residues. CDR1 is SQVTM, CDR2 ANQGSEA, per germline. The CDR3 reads CSSRRRGYNEQFF.

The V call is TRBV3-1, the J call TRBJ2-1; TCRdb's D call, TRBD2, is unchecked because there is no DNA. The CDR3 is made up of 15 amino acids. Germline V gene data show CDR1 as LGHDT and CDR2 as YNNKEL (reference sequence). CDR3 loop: CASSQGSGSLVEQFF.

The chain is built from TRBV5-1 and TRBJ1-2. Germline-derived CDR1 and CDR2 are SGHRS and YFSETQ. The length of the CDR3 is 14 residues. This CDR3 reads CASSLAGRASRYTF.

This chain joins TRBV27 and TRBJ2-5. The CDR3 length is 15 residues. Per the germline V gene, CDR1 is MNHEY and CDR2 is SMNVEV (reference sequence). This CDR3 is CASSFFGVGQETQYF.

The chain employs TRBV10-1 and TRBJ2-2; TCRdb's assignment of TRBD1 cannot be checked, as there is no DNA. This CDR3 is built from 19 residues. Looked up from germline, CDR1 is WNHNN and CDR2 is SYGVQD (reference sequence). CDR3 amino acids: CASSEKRGTPNANTGELFF.